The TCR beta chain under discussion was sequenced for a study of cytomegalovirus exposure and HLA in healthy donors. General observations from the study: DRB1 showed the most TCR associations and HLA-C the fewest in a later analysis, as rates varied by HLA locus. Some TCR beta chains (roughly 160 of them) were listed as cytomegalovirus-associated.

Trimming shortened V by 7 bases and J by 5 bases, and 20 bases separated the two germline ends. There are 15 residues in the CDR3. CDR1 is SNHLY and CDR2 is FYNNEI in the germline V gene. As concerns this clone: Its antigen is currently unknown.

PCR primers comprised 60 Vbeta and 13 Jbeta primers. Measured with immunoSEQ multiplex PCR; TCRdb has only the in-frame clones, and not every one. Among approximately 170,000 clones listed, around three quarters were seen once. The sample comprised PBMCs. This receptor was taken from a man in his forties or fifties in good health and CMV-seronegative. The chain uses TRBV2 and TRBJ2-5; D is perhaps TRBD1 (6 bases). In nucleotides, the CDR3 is TGTGCCAGCAAGTTCGATCAGGGGCGGCAGGAGACCCAGTACTTC. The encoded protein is CASKFDQGRQETQYF.